One and the same sample provided the 32 T cell receptor beta chains below, sequenced in a study of blood T cell repertoires in COVID-19 (dated by TCRdb to the early 2020s). Library preparation used the immunoSEQ multiplex PCR assay. TCRdb limited this immuneACCESS table to in-frame rearrangements with V and J called. A share of clones is missing; checked studies link under half to unresolved V genes, and the rest is unexplained. The sample table shows roughly 140,000 clones, and 80% to 90% are seen once. Of the sample, around 8% is held by the ten largest clones. Sequenced material: peripheral blood. Receptors originate from a woman aged 60 to 75 with COVID-19, enrolled during active disease.

The chain links TRBV18 to TRBJ2-1, with D hard to call. The V gene lost 1 base and the J gene lost 6 bases, with 7 bases spanning the gap. From germline, CDR1 is KGHSH and CDR2 LQKENI. The CDR3 extends over 13 amino acids. The CDR3 bases are TGTGCCAGCTCACCACTTTATCGCAATGAGCAGTTCTTC. Protein sequence: CASSPLYRNEQFF.

On this clone itself: Other DNA sequences within the sample encode an identical CDR3. This rearrangement joins TRBV4-3 to TRBJ2-3; D perhaps matches TRBD2 (5 bases). V lost 0 bases, J lost 6 bases, and 7 bases lay in between. Germline-derived CDR1 and CDR2 are LGHNA and YSLEER. The CDR3 consists of 13 residues. CDR3 bases: TGCGCCAGCAGCCAAGATCGAGGGGATACGCAGTATTTT. Encoded protein: CASSQDRGDTQYF.

The chain is built from TRBV7-6 and TRBJ2-7; TRBD1 matches 7 bases. The germline CDR1 and CDR2 sequences are SGHVS and FNYEAQ. The CDR3 is 16 residues long. The junction had 6 bases not matched to a gene; V was cut back by 1 base and J by 0 bases. CDR3: CASSLGAWDSSYEQYF. CDR3 coding DNA: TGTGCCAGCAGCTTAGGAGCTTGGGACAGCTCCTACGAGCAGTACTTC.

V usage is TRBV27 and J usage is TRBJ1-6; 7 bases are a match to TRBD1. This CDR3 has 16 residues. Per germline, CDR1 MNHEY and CDR2 SMNVEV (reference sequence). V trimming: 7 bases; J trimming: 6 bases; junction bases outside the gene matches: 12. Written as DNA, the CDR3 is TGTGCCAGCACCGAAAGGGGGCGCCTTACTAATTCACCCCTCCACTTT. Protein: CASTERGRLTNSPLHF.

The rearrangement joins TRBV5-4 to TRBJ1-1; 7 bases fit TRBD1. The CDR3 consists of 15 residues. Per the germline V gene, CDR1 is SGHNT and CDR2 is YYREEE (reference sequence). The trim removed 4 bases at V and 10 bases at J, leaving 16 bases unmatched. CDR3 nucleotides: TGTGCCAGCAGCGATCGACAGGGTTTGATCTATGGAGCTTTCTTT. It encodes CASSDRQGLIYGAFF.

On this clone itself: An end of the junction differs from the germline gene, which may be a read error. The chain uses TRBV6-5 and TRBJ2-7; tentatively, D is TRBD2 (6 bases). Per the germline V gene, CDR1 is MNHEY and CDR2 is SVGAGI. The CDR3 spans 12 residues. The CDR3 DNA follows: TGTGCCACCGCAAAGGCGGGGCGCGAGCAATACTTC. Protein: CATAKAGREQYF.

The chain links TRBV19 to TRBJ1-2, with a weak D call TRBD1 (6 bases). The germline CDR1 and CDR2 sequences are LNHDA and SQIVND (reference sequence). V was pared by 3 bases and J by 2 bases, with 13 bases between. This CDR3 comprises 15 residues. CDR3 DNA: TGTGCCAGTAGTATCGGCCAGGGGTGGAACTATGGCTACACCTTC. The encoded protein is CASSIGQGWNYGYTF.

This clone was detected once. The V call is TRBV29-1, the J call TRBJ2-2; 8 bases fit TRBD1. The germline gives CDR1 SQVTM, CDR2 ANQGSEA. CDR3 length: 13 amino acids. V lost 7 bases, J lost 5 bases, and 6 bases stayed unmatched. CDR3 nucleotides: TGCAGCGCCGTTCGACAGGGGACCGGGGAGCTGTTTTTT. This codes for CSAVRQGTGELFF.

The CDR3 loop is CASSPLAGGSTDTQYF. The CDR3 DNA reads as TGTGCCAGCAGCCCGCTAGCGGGGGGGAGCACAGATACGCAGTATTTT. This sequence joins TRBV7-9 and TRBJ2-3; 12 nucleotides align to TRBD2. CDR1 and CDR2 (germline): SEHNR, FQNEAQ (reference sequence). There are 16 residues in the CDR3. V was clipped by 5 bases and J by 0 bases; unmatched bases: 3.

This rearrangement joins TRBV29-1 to TRBJ1-2; D perhaps matches TRBD1 (6 bases). CDR1 is SQVTM and CDR2 is ANQGSEA in the germline V gene. The CDR3 is 12 amino acids. The V end lost 7 bases, the J end lost 7 bases, and 16 bases lay between the germline ends. The CDR3 region is CSALGGGGGYTF. The CDR3, as DNA: TGCAGCGCTCTAGGGGGGGGCGGTGGCTACACCTTC.

The chain employs TRBV18 and TRBJ1-1; 8 nucleotides align to TRBD1. This CDR3 comprises 11 residues. V gave up 6 bases and J gave up 11 bases; unmatched junction bases: 5. Germline values: CDR1 KGHSH, CDR2 LQKENI. As DNA, the CDR3 is TGTGCCAGCTCGCGACAGGGGTTGGCTTTCTTT. Translation gives CASSRQGLAFF.

The V gene is TRBV14, the J gene TRBJ1-2; D may be TRBD1 (5 bases). From germline, CDR1 is SGHDN and CDR2 FVKESK. The germline V and J ends were trimmed by 4 bases and 0 bases, with 15 bases remaining between them. The CDR3 runs 16 residues. The CDR3 protein is CASSPGTPGANYGYTF. For the CDR3, the DNA is TGTGCCAGCAGCCCGGGGACCCCGGGAGCTAACTATGGCTACACCTTC.

This chain uses TRBV3-1 (or the pseudogene TRBV3-2) with TRBJ2-7, with 8 bases lining up with TRBD1. Losses at the gene ends were 6 bases for V and 0 bases for J; bases not matched to a gene: 4. Germline loops: CDR1 LGHDT, CDR2 YNNKEL (reference sequence). The CDR3 is 14 residues long. CDR3: CASRGTGVSYEQYF. The CDR3 DNA follows: TGTGCCAGCAGGGGGACAGGTGTCTCCTACGAGCAGTACTTC.

The rearrangement joins TRBV5-4 to TRBJ1-6; no clear D gene. CDR1 is SGHNT, CDR2 YYREEE, per germline (reference sequence). V shed 0 bases and J shed 0 bases, with 10 bases lying between them. The CDR3 sequence is 17 residues long. CDR3 nucleotide sequence: TGTGCCAGCAGCTTGGATGGTCTGGCCTCCTATAATTCACCCCTCCACTTT. Its protein product is CASSLDGLASYNSPLHF.

A few counts support this clone. The chain combines TRBV7-2 with TRBJ1-6; unclear D gene. The germline V and J ends were trimmed by 1 base and 7 bases, with 8 bases remaining between them. The CDR3 sequence is 14 residues long. Germline V gene data show CDR1 as SGHTA and CDR2 as FQGNSA. CDR3 coding DNA: TGTGCCAGCAGCTTAGAACAGCGGAATTCACCCCTCCACTTT. This translates into CASSLEQRNSPLHF.

V gene TRBV5-4 combines with J gene TRBJ2-7; TRBD1 matches at 7 bases. J gave up 7 bases and V 4 bases, and 14 bases lay outside the gene matches. Per germline, CDR1 SGHNT and CDR2 YYREEE (reference sequence). The CDR3 runs 15 residues. The DNA of the CDR3 is TGTGCCAGCAGCCGACCGGGACAGACTTCTAGGGAGCAGTACTTC. It translates to CASSRPGQTSREQYF.

The chain employs TRBV27 and TRBJ1-1; TRBD1 matches 7 bases. V was pared by 5 bases and J by 6 bases, with 6 bases of the junction left unmatched. Germline V gene lookup returns CDR1 MNHEY and CDR2 SMNVEV (reference sequence). This CDR3 spans 13 amino acids. The CDR3 DNA sequence: TGTGCCAGCAGTCCGACAGGGATCCCTGAAGCTTTCTTT. It translates to CASSPTGIPEAFF.

The chain carries TRBV19 and TRBJ2-7, with a tentative D call TRBD2 (5 bases). Per germline, CDR1 LNHDA and CDR2 SQIVND (reference sequence). The V end lost 5 bases, the J end lost 4 bases, and 12 bases lay between the germline ends. The length of the CDR3 is 13 residues. For the CDR3, the DNA is TGTGCCAGTAGTCGGGATGTAGGATACGAGCAGTACTTC. It yields the protein CASSRDVGYEQYF.

CDR3 amino acids: CASSVVTGGYNEQFF. CDR3 nucleotides: TGTGCCAGCAGCGTAGTTACAGGGGGCTACAATGAGCAGTTCTTC. This chain uses TRBV9 with TRBJ2-1; 8 bases match TRBD1. The CDR3 covers 15 residues. Trimming cost V 0 bases and J 3 bases; bases outside gene matches: 2. The germline CDR1 and CDR2 sequences are SGDLS and YYNGEE.

The CDR3 spells CASSPISGGPYNEQFF. As DNA, the CDR3 is TGTGCCAGCAGTCCGATAAGCGGGGGGCCTTACAATGAGCAGTTCTTC. The chain links TRBV6-2 or TRBV6-3 to TRBJ2-1; 9 positions match TRBD2. V shed 5 bases, J shed 4 bases, and the junction held 9 bases outside the gene matches. There are 16 residues in the CDR3. The V gene's germline CDR1 is MNHEY and CDR2 SVGEGT.

The V gene is TRBV7-9, the J gene TRBJ2-2; 7 bases line up with TRBD2. Per the germline V gene, CDR1 is SEHNR and CDR2 is FQNEAQ (reference sequence). There are 14 residues in the CDR3. V lost 3 bases to trimming and J lost 4 bases; unmatched junction nucleotides: 2. CDR3 in DNA: TGTGCCAGCAGCTTCGGGGGGATCACCGGGGAGCTGTTTTTT. The encoded protein is CASSFGGITGELFF.

This clone has a handful of counts. The V call is TRBV25-1, the J call TRBJ1-2, with D maybe TRBD1 (6 bases). Germline loops: CDR1 MGHDK, CDR2 SYGVNS. The CDR3 covers 14 residues. Trimming pared 6 bases from V and 8 bases from J, leaving 19 bases between. This chain's CDR3 is CASSGGGAGVGYTF. The CDR3 DNA reads as TGTGCCAGCAGCGGAGGTGGGGCAGGGGTAGGCTACACCTTC.

The gene calls are TRBV28 and TRBJ2-5, with a weak D call TRBD2 (6 bases). V was pared by 5 bases and J by 1 base, with 11 bases between. Per the germline V gene, CDR1 is MDHEN and CDR2 is SYDVKM. CDR3 length: 14 residues. CDR3 nucleotide sequence: TGTGCCAGCAGTCCCTTTAGCGGCCAAGAGACCCAGTACTTC. Protein product: CASSPFSGQETQYF. Full variable domain (remainder filled in from reference TRBV28 and TRBJ2-5): DVKVTQSSRYLVKRTGEKVFLECVQDMDHENMFWYRQDPGLGLRLIYFSYDVKMKEKGDIPEGYSVSREKKERFSLILESASTNQTSMYLCASSPFSGQETQYFGPGTRLLVL.

The chain recombines TRBV19 with TRBJ2-3, with D possibly matching TRBD2 (5 bases). There are 15 residues in the CDR3. V gave up 2 bases and J gave up 3 bases, with 12 bases separating them. The germline CDR1 and CDR2 sequences are LNHDA and SQIVND (reference sequence). Here the CDR3 reads CASSIMGSGTDTQYF. The DNA of the CDR3 is TGTGCCAGTAGTATAATGGGCTCGGGGACAGATACGCAGTATTTT.

This sequence joins TRBV6-6 and TRBJ2-3, with 8 bases matching TRBD2. The germline CDR1 and CDR2 sequences are MNHNY and SVGAGI (reference sequence). J was trimmed by 5 bases and V by 5 bases; bases with no gene match: 12. The length of the CDR3 is 16 residues. The CDR3 DNA sequence: TGTGCCAGCAGTATATGGGGCGGGGGGATGCTAGATACGCAGTATTTT. Residues: CASSIWGGGMLDTQYF.

V and J are TRBV20-1 and TRBJ2-3; 8 nucleotides match TRBD2. Germline CDR1 DFQATT, CDR2 SNEGSKA (reference sequence). There are 16 residues in the CDR3. V shed 5 bases and J 4 bases; nucleotides not matched to a gene: 14. Here the CDR3 DNA reads TGCAGTGCTCGTGATCGACTAGCGTGGGGTGCAGATACGCAGTATTTT. Its protein product is CSARDRLAWGADTQYF.

J is TRBJ1-5 and V is TRBV2, with D possibly being TRBD1 (6 bases). Looked up from germline, CDR1 is SNHLY and CDR2 is FYNNEI. V dropped 1 base and J dropped 1 base, with 11 bases sitting between them. This CDR3 is 16 amino acids long. The CDR3, as DNA: TGTGCCAGCAGTGAAGGGGGGCTCTTCAGCAATCAGCCCCAGCATTTT. This sequence encodes CASSEGGLFSNQPQHF.

This CDR3 reads CASSFQTDTQYF. In nucleotides, the CDR3 is TGTGCCAGCAGCTTCCAGACAGATACGCAGTATTTT. This chain joins TRBV5-4 and TRBJ2-3; no clear D. CDR1 is SGHNT and CDR2 is YYREEE in the germline V gene (reference sequence). The CDR3 contains 12 residues. V gave up 2 bases and J gave up 3 bases, with 4 bases separating them.

This clone has more than one count but fewer than ten. V usage is TRBV19 and J usage is TRBJ2-1; 8 nucleotides agree with TRBD1. The J segment lost 6 bases and the V segment lost 3 bases, leaving 16 bases of the junction unmatched. Per the germline V gene, CDR1 is LNHDA and CDR2 is SQIVND (reference sequence). The CDR3 has 18 residues. The CDR3 DNA sequence: TGTGCCAGTAGTATTGGGGTCCGCAGGGGGCTCCGCGGCAATGAGCAGTTCTTC. This translates into CASSIGVRRGLRGNEQFF. The full variable domain, its missing parts supplied by reference TRBV19 and TRBJ2-1, is DGGITQSPKYLFRKEGQNVTLSCEQNLNHDAMYWYRQDPGQGLRLIYYSQIVNDFQKGDIAEGYSVSREKKESFPLTVTSAQKNPTAFYLCASSIGVRRGLRGNEQFFGPGTRLTVL.

This chain connects TRBV13 to TRBJ2-7, with D unresolved. This CDR3 comprises 15 residues. V was trimmed by 2 bases and J by 1 base, leaving 12 bases between them. Germline-derived CDR1 and CDR2 are PRHDT and FYEKMQ (reference sequence). This chain's CDR3 is CASSLRLTGSYEQYF. CDR3 nucleotide sequence: TGTGCCAGCAGCTTACGGCTAACGGGTTCCTACGAGCAGTACTTC.

The chain uses TRBV9 and TRBJ2-3, with a possible D match to TRBD2 (7 bases). Germline loops: CDR1 SGDLS, CDR2 YYNGEE. Trimming left V 0 bases short and J 3 bases short, with 17 bases between. This CDR3 has 17 amino acids. The CDR3 DNA sequence: TGTGCCAGCAGCGTAGCTATAGGGGGGGCCGGGACAGATACGCAGTATTTT. Translated, it gives CASSVAIGGAGTDTQYF.

The V and J genes are TRBV12-3 or TRBV12-4 and TRBJ2-1; D is ambiguous. The V gene lost 4 bases and the J gene lost 6 bases, with 7 bases spanning the gap. The CDR3 loop spans 12 amino acids. The CDR3 nucleotides are TGTGCCAGCAGTTCCTCGGGCAATGAGCAGTTCTTC. Protein: CASSSSGNEQFF.